These 16 T cell receptor beta chains were sequenced from one sample in a study of a mutant IDH1 vaccine in newly diagnosed glioma. Indicated time point: baseline, week 1 (first vaccination visit). The treatment here: pre-vaccination baseline after standard-of-care therapy. TCRdb keeps only in-frame clones here, not all; method: immunoSEQ multiplex PCR. This table has approximately 52,000 clones, 65% to 80% appearing once. Specimen: PBMCs, collected from a glioma patient treated with radiotherapy, temozolomide or both. These receptors all come from a woman in her forties with glioma.

This clone was seen once. DNA of the CDR3: TGTGCCAGTAGAATCCGGGACACCGCTTTTAATCAGCCCCAGCATTTT. This sequence encodes CASRIRDTAFNQPQHF. The chain employs TRBV19 and TRBJ1-5; a weak D match, TRBD1 (6 bases). CDR1 and CDR2 from the germline V gene are LNHDA and SQIVND (reference sequence). This CDR3 is built from 16 residues. V was shortened by 6 bases and J by 4 bases, with 19 bases between the two germline ends.

J is TRBJ2-4 and V is TRBV14; TRBD2 might be the D (5 bases). The CDR3 contains 16 residues. Trimming left V 1 base short and J 4 bases short, with 14 bases between. CDR1 is SGHDN, CDR2 FVKESK, per germline. CDR3 sequence: CASSQVAGNSKNIQYF. The DNA for the CDR3 is TGTGCCAGCAGCCAAGTGGCCGGGAATTCAAAAAACATTCAGTACTTC.

This clone has just a few counts. The chain has TRBV29-1 and TRBJ2-7, with D possibly being TRBD1 (5 bases). Germline V lookup: CDR1 SQVTM, CDR2 ANQGSEA. V shed 6 bases and J shed 2 bases, with 17 bases lying between them. The CDR3 covers 14 residues. Here the CDR3 DNA reads TGCAGCGTAAGATTACAGGAGTCTCCCTACGAGCAGTACTTC. Translation: CSVRLQESPYEQYF.

This chain connects TRBV19 to TRBJ1-2; the match to TRBD1 covers 7 bases. The CDR3 sequence is 14 residues long. The V gene's germline CDR1 is LNHDA and CDR2 SQIVND (reference sequence). The V and J ends lost 10 bases and 0 bases, in that order; junction bases with no gene match: 8. The CDR3 is CATKRDSSNYGYTF. The CDR3 DNA sequence: TGTGCCACCAAGAGGGACAGCTCTAACTATGGCTACACCTTC.

This clone was seen just once. The DNA is left out, because the CDR3 cannot be placed on it with certainty; the CDR3 is given as TCRdb lists it. The chain links TRBV29-1 to TRBJ1-2; TRBD1 was called by the table and not checked on the DNA. Germline V gene lookup returns CDR1 SQVTM and CDR2 ANQGSEA. The CDR3 spans 12 residues, counting both ends. The CDR3 is CSIRQGDYGCTF.

The chain combines TRBV20-1 with TRBJ2-5; D is unclear. CDR3 length equals 11 residues. Germline loops: CDR1 DFQATT, CDR2 SNEGSKA (reference sequence). Trimming took off 1 base at V and 8 bases at J, with 8 bases between the two ends. For the CDR3, the DNA is TGCAGTGCTAGAGCCCGAGATACCCAGTACTTC. This translates into CSARARDTQYF.

This chain uses TRBV11-2 with TRBJ1-3; no reliable D call. Germline loops: CDR1 SGHAT, CDR2 FQNNGV. The CDR3 length is 12 residues. The V gene lost 6 bases and the J gene lost 4 bases, with 7 bases spanning the gap. The CDR3 DNA is TGTGCCAGCAGGGCAGCAGGAAACACCATATATTTT. Amino acids: CASRAAGNTIYF.

CDR3 region: CASSETASSYEQYF. The CDR3 region has the DNA TGTGCCAGCAGTGAAACAGCTAGCTCCTACGAGCAGTACTTC. This chain uses TRBV25-1 with TRBJ2-7; D unclear. This CDR3 contains 14 residues. The ends were cut back, 2 bases at V and 0 bases at J, with 8 bases in the middle. Germline loops: CDR1 MGHDK, CDR2 SYGVNS.

The CDR3 nucleotides are TGTGCCAGCAGTGTCGGGACCCCTGAAGCTTTCTTT. Translating it yields CASSVGTPEAFF. The chain links TRBV2 to TRBJ1-1; D may be TRBD1 (5 bases). Per germline, CDR1 SNHLY and CDR2 FYNNEI. With 4 bases removed from V and 6 bases from J, the gap between germline ends came to 9 bases. The CDR3 is made up of 12 amino acids.

The chain couples TRBV18 to TRBJ2-7; TRBD1 matches at 7 bases. This CDR3 has 13 residues. Germline CDR1 KGHSH, CDR2 LQKENI. Losses at the gene ends were 2 bases for V and 5 bases for J; bases not matched to a gene: 3. The chain's CDR3 is CASSPKGGNEQYF. The CDR3 DNA follows: TGTGCCAGCTCACCAAAAGGGGGCAACGAGCAGTACTTC.

The V call is TRBV6-5, the J call TRBJ2-7, with 8 bases fitting TRBD1. The CDR3 sequence is 13 residues long. The germline V gene has CDR1 MNHEY and CDR2 SVGAGI. The V gene end was trimmed by 2 bases and the J gene end by 7 bases; junction bases not matched to a gene: 4. CDR3 residues: CASSYGQGREQYF. CDR3 in DNA: TGTGCCAGCAGTTACGGACAGGGCCGAGAGCAGTACTTC.

V gene TRBV29-1 combines with J gene TRBJ2-7; 9 bases agree with TRBD1. The germline CDR1 and CDR2 sequences are SQVTM and ANQGSEA. J gave up 5 bases and V 6 bases, and 5 bases lay outside the gene matches. The CDR3 is made up of 12 amino acids. CDR3 DNA sequence: TGCAGCGTCACAGGGGGCAGCGACGAGCAGTACTTC. It specifies CSVTGGSDEQYF.

The chain recombines TRBV2 with TRBJ1-5; 10 bases align to TRBD1. V shed 4 bases, J shed 7 bases, and the junction held 7 bases outside the gene matches. CDR1 SNHLY and CDR2 FYNNEI come from the germline V gene. This CDR3 spans 15 amino acids. In nucleotides, the CDR3 is TGTGCCAGCAGTGGGGGGACAGGGGCAGGCCAGCCCCAGCATTTT. Translated, it gives CASSGGTGAGQPQHF. Variable domain in full (rest from reference TRBV2 and TRBJ1-5): EPEVTQTPSHQVTQMGQEVILRCVPISNHLYFYWYRQILGQKVEFLVSFYNNEISEKSEIFDDQFSVERPDGSNFTLKIRSTKLEDSAMYFCASSGGTGAGQPQHFGDGTRLSIL.

V and J are TRBV15 and TRBJ2-5, with D perhaps matching TRBD1 (6 bases). Germline V CDR1 and CDR2: LNHNV, YYDKDF (reference sequence). This CDR3 comprises 15 residues. Between the trimmed V and J ends, which lost 3 bases and 5 bases, there was a span of 16 bases. CDR3 region: CATSRAQGQGETQYF. The CDR3, as DNA: TGTGCCACCAGCAGGGCTCAGGGCCAGGGGGAGACCCAGTACTTC.

This sequence joins TRBV9 and TRBJ1-1, with 9 bases identical to TRBD1. CDR3 size: 15 residues. Looked up from germline, CDR1 is SGDLS and CDR2 is YYNGEE. The junction had 9 bases not matched to a gene; V was cut back by 4 bases and J by 5 bases. The CDR3 region is CASSLGRDRETEAFF. CDR3 sequence (DNA): TGTGCCAGCAGCCTCGGCCGGGACAGGGAAACTGAAGCTTTCTTT.

This rearrangement joins TRBV4-3 to TRBJ1-4, with a weak D call TRBD1 (5 bases). Germline values: CDR1 LGHNA, CDR2 YSLEER. CDR3 length: 21 amino acids. With 0 bases removed from V and 0 bases from J, the gap between germline ends came to 23 bases. Written as DNA, the CDR3 is TGCGCCAGCAGCCAAGAAATTTTAGGGGCGTGGACCTCTCCAACTAATGAAAAACTGTTTTTT. Its protein product is CASSQEILGAWTSPTNEKLFF.